Sequencing of this TCR beta chain was carried out in a study of T-cell reconstitution after alpha-beta-depleted transplantation in children. Preparing the TCRbeta library involved the use of unique molecular identifiers. Via MiXCR, TCRdb re-called the PCR reads, giving one row per CDR3 protein. The sample carries around 450,000 distinct CDR3 sequences, about 10% recorded once. Ten or more counts support this clonotype. Antigen: not known. V trimming: 10 bases; J trimming: 3 bases; junction bases outside the gene matches: 3. Germline-derived CDR1 and CDR2 are MDHEN and SYDVKM. The CDR3 contains 13 residues. Points from the study as a whole: At one year after transplant, newly produced T cells mostly accounted for T-cell counts and diversity.

This TCR came from a child aged 2-15 years with inherited bone marrow failure, due to receive a stem cell transplant. This sequence joins TRBV28 and TRBJ2-2; 9 positions match TRBD1. The input for sequencing was PBMCs, taken before TCRalphabeta/CD19-depleted stem cell transplant. In DNA, the CDR3 is TGTGCCATCCGGGACAGGGACACCGGGGAGCTGTTTTTT. Protein product: CAIRDRDTGELFF.